The clone carrying this T cell receptor beta chain was seen a few times. The antigen is not known. Germline CDR1 reads SGHRS; CDR2 reads YFSETQ. V gave up 5 bases and J gave up 7 bases, with 9 bases separating them. This CDR3 region has 12 residues. The entry originates in a study of blood T cells in healthy people across ages. Using a J-beta primer mix together with a sample-barcoded 5' primer, a second PCR was run for roughly 6 to 12 cycles. All cDNA molecules were each tagged by a template-switch adaptor with 12 random nucleotides. TCRdb passed the 5' RACE reads through MiXCR, listing each CDR3 protein once. The top ten clones hold 22% of a sample with 700,000 or so distinct CDR3 sequences, about 24% of them seen once. Study-wide points: Getting older went along with TCR beta diversity per million T cells dropping roughly linearly. Strong correlation was found linking TCR beta diversity to naive T cell percentage.

This sequence originates from a man between 70 and 80 years old in good health. The gene calls are TRBV5-1 and TRBJ2-2; unclear D gene. Sequenced sample: blood. The CDR3 DNA reads TGCGCCAGCAGAGGGTCTGGCGGGGAGCTGTTTTTT. It yields the protein CASRGSGGELFF.